This T cell receptor beta chain was sequenced in a study of siplizumab effects on memory and regulatory T cells. The study, taken as a whole, reports: Naive T cells seemed more diverse than memory cells and seemed major alloresponse contributors. Suppressive capability of dividing Tregs from siplizumab cultures went unverified. Relative to controls at roughly 30%, mappable alloreactive CD4+ clones exhibited a mean Treg-derived proportion of around 69% with siplizumab.

Each sample contributed 96,000 or so TCR templates to the assay. Profiled with immunoSEQ multiplex PCR; TCRdb holds only in-frame clones, not every one. The table has approximately 110,000 clones, just over 90% seen once. In regard to this clone: Its target is not known.

This CDR3 comprises 17 residues. Germline-derived CDR1 and CDR2 are MGHRA and YSYEKL. Trimming cost V 0 bases and J 10 bases; bases outside gene matches: 11. The rearrangement joins TRBV4-1 to TRBJ2-1; 11 bases are a match to TRBD2. The source of this sequence is a human donor in good health. The sample comprised Tregs sorted from blood. This CDR3 is CASSQDPGLAGSYEQFF. In nucleotides, the CDR3 is TGCGCCAGCAGCCAAGACCCCGGACTAGCGGGTAGTTACGAGCAGTTCTTC.